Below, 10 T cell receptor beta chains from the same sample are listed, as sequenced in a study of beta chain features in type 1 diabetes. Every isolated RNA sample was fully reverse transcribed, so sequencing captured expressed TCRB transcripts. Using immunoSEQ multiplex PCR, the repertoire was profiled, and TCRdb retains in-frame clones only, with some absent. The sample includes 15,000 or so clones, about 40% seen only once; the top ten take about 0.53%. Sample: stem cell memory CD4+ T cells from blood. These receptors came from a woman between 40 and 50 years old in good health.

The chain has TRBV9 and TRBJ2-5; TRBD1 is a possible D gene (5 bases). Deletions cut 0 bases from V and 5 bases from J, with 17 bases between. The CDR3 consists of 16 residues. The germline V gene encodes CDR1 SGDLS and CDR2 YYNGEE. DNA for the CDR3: TGTGCCAGCAGCGTAGGCAGGGTTATGGTCGGGGAGACCCAGTACTTC. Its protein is CASSVGRVMVGETQYF.

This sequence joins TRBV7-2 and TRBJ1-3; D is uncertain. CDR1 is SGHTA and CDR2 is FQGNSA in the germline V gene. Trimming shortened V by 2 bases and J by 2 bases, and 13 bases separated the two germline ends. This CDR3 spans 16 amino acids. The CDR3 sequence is CASSLFTGVAGNTIYF. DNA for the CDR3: TGTGCCAGCAGCTTATTCACCGGGGTAGCTGGAAACACCATATATTTT.

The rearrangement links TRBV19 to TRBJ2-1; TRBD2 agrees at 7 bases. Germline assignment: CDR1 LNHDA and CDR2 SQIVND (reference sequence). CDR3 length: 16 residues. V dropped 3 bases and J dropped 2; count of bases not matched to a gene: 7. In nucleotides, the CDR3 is TGTGCCAGTAGTATGGTTGGGACTACGCCCTACAATGAGCAGTTCTTC. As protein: CASSMVGTTPYNEQFF.

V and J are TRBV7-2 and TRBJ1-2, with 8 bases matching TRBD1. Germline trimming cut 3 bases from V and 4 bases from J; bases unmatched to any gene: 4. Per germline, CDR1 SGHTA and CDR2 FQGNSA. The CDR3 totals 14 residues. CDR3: CASSLDREGYGYTF. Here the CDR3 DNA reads TGTGCCAGCAGCTTGGACAGGGAGGGCTATGGCTACACCTTC.

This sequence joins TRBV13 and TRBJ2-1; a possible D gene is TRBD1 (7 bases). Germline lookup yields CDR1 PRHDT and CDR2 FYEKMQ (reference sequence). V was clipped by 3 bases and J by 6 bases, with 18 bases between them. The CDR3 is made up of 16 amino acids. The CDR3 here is CASSFLVSGGRNEQFF. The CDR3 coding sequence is TGTGCCAGCAGCTTTCTGGTGTCAGGGGGGCGCAATGAGCAGTTCTTC.

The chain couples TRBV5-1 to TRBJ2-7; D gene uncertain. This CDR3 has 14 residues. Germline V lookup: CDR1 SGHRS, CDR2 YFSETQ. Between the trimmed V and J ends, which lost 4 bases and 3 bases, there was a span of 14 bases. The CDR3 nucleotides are TGCGCCAGCAGCGTGGGATCTAGTAGCTACGAGCAGTACTTC. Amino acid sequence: CASSVGSSSYEQYF.

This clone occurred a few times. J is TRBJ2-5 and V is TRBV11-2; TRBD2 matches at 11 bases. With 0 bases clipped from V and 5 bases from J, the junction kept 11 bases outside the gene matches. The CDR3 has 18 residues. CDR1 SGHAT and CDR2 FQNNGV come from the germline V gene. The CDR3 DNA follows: TGTGCCAGCAGCTTAGACCCGTCAACTAGCGGGGGCTGGGAGACCCAGTACTTC. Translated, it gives CASSLDPSTSGGWETQYF.

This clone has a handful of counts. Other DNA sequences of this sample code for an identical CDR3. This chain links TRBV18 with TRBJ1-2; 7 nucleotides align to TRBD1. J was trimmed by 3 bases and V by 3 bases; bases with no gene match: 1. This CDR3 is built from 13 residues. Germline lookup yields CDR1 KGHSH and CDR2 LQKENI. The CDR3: CASSPDRDYGYTF. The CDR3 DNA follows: TGTGCCAGCTCACCTGACAGGGACTATGGCTACACCTTC.

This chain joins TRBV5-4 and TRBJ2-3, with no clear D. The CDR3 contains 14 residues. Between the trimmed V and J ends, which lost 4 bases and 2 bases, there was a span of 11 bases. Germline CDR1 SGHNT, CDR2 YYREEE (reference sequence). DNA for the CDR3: TGTGCCAGCAGCATGGCTAGTCTCACAGATACGCAGTATTTT. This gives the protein CASSMASLTDTQYF.

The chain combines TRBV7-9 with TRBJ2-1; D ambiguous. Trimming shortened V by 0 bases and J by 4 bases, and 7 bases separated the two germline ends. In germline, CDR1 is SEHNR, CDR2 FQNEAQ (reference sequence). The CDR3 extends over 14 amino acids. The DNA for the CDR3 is TGTGCCAGCAGCTTAGCGGGCCCTTACAATGAGCAGTTCTTC. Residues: CASSLAGPYNEQFF.